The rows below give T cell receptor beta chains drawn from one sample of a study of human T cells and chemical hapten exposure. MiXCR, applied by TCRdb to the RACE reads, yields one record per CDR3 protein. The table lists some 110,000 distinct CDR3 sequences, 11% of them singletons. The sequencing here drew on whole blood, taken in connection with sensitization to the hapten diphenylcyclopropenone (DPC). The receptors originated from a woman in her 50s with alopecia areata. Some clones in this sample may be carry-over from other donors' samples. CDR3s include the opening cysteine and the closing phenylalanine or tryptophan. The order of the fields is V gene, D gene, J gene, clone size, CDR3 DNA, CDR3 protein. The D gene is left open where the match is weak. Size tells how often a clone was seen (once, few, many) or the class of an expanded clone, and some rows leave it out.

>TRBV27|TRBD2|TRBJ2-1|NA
TGTGCCAGCAGTTCACGACTAGCGGGCCCCAATGAGCAGTTCTTC
CASSSRLAGPNEQFF
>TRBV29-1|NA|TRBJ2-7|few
TGCAGCGCAATAGCACCGGGGGACGAGCAGTACTTC
CSAIAPGDEQYF
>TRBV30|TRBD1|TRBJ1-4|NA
TGTGCCTGGAGCGCGCCGACAGGGGGCGATTGGGCTAATGAAAAACTGTTTTTT
CAWSAPTGGDWANEKLFF
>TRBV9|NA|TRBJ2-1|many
TGTGCCAGCACCGCCGCAGAGAGCGGCCCCTACAATGAGCAGTTCTTC
CASTAAESGPYNEQFF
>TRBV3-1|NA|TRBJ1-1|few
TGTGCCAGCAGCCCTGGACACCTGAGGACTGAAGCTTTCTTT
CASSPGHLRTEAFF
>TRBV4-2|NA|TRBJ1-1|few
TGTGCCAGCAGCCAAGATCGATCAGTGGGGACTGAAGCTTTCTTT
CASSQDRSVGTEAFF
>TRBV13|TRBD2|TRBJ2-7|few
TGTGCCAGCAGCAGGTCAAGGCTAGCGGGAGCCCACGAGCAGTACTTC
CASSRSRLAGAHEQYF
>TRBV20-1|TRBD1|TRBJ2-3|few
TGCAGTGCTGAGGGACAGGGGGCCACAGATACGCAGTATTTT
CSAEGQGATDTQYF
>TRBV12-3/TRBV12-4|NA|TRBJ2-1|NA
TGTGCCAGCAGTCCCGACAGTGACAATGAGCAGTTCTTC
CASSPDSDNEQFF
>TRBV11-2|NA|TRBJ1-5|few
TGTGCCAGCAGCTTAGATACCGGGTACAATCAGCCCCAGCATTTT
CASSLDTGYNQPQHF
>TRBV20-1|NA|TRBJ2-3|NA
TGCAGTGCTAGAGGTCGAGCGGGCCGTGATACGCAGTATTTT
CSARGRAGRDTQYF
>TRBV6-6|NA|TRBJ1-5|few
TGTGCCAGCAGCCTGGGTGGAGAAGTAAATTATCAGCCCCAGCATTTT
CASSLGGEVNYQPQHF
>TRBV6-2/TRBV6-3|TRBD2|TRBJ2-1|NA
TGTGCCAGCAGCCCTTTAGCGGGCTTGAGCTCCTACAATGAGCAGTTCTTC
CASSPLAGLSSYNEQFF
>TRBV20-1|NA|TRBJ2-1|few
TGCAGTGCTAGAAGGGGCGGTGGTGAGCAGTTCTTC
CSARRGGGEQFF
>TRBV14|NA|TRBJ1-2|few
TGTGCCAGCAGCCAAGTGGCGGTCTATGGCTACACCTTC
CASSQVAVYGYTF
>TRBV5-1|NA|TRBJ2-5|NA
TGCGCCAGCAGCGCACACAACGAAGAGACCCAGTACTTC
CASSAHNEETQYF
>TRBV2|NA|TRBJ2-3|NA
TGTGCCAACCAGCCACTAGGCACAGATACGCAGTATTTT
CANQPLGTDTQYF
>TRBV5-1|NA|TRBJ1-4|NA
TGCGCCAGCAGCTCCAACGGGGGGGCAAGGGAAAAACTGTTTTTT
CASSSNGGAREKLFF
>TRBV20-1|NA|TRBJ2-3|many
TGCAGTGCTAGTAGGACCGCGGGGTACACAGATACGCAGTATTTT
CSASRTAGYTDTQYF
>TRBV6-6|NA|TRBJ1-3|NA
TGTGCCAGCAGTTACTCGGCGGGCCCGCGGGGAAACACCATATATTTT
CASSYSAGPRGNTIYF
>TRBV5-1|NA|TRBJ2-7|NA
TGCGCCAGCAGCTTGGTAGGCGGTTTCGACGAGCAGTACTTC
CASSLVGGFDEQYF
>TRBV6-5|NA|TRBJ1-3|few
TGTGCCAGCCACCCCGGGGGGTCTGGAAACACCATATATTTT
CASHPGGSGNTIYF
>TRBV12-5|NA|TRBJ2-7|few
TGTGCTAGTGGTTTTAGCGCTCAGGAGCAGTACTTC
CASGFSAQEQYF
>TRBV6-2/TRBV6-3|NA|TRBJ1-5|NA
TGTGCCAGCCAGGAGGGGTTTGGCAATCAGCCCCAGCATTTT
CASQEGFGNQPQHF
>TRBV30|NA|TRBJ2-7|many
TGTGCCTGGAGCGAACAAGGGAGCACCTACGAGCAGTACTTC
CAWSEQGSTYEQYF
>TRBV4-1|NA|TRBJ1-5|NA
TGCGCCAGCAGCCAACACGGGGGTCAGCCCCAGCATTTT
CASSQHGGQPQHF
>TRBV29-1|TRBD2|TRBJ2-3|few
TGCAGCGTTGAAGATCGCCGAGCGGGGGCCTGGACGCAGTATTTT
CSVEDRRAGAWTQYF
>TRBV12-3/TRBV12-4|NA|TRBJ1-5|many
TGTGCCAGCAGTTTAGTTTCCAGGGCCGTCAATCAGCCCCAGCATTTT
CASSLVSRAVNQPQHF
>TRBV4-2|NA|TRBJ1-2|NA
TGTGCCAGCAGCCAAGTGGAGAACCTAGACTATGGCTACACCTTC
CASSQVENLDYGYTF
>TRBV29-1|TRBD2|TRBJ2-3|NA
TGCAGCGGTGCGGCGGGGGGCATCACAGATACGCAGTATTTT
CSGAAGGITDTQYF
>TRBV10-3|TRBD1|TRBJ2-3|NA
TGTGCCATCAGTGAGTCGACGAGGGGGCGAGAAGCAGATACGCAGTATTTT
CAISESTRGREADTQYF
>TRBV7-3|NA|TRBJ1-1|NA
TGTGCCAGCAGCCGAAACAGGGTTGGCGGCACTGAAGCTTTCTTT
CASSRNRVGGTEAFF
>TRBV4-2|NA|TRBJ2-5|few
TGTGCCAGCAGCCCAGACCCGAAGTGGGAGACCCAGTACTTC
CASSPDPKWETQYF
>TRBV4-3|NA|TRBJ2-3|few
TGCGCCAGCAGCCAAGACTTACAGGATACGCAGTATTTT
CASSQDLQDTQYF
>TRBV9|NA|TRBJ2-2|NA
TGTGCCAGCAGCGTAGATGCGGCTGCGAACACCGGGGAGCTGTTTTTT
CASSVDAAANTGELFF
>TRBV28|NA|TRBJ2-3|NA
TGTGCCAGCAGTTCACAAATCCCTGGGCTGGCGGATACGCAGTATTTT
CASSSQIPGLADTQYF
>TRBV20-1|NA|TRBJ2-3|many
TGCAGCGCTTTAGGACTGGGCACAGATACGCAGTATTTT
CSALGLGTDTQYF
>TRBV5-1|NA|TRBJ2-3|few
TGCGCCAGCAGCTCCCGGCAGGGCAATATAGGCACAGATACGCAGTATTTT
CASSSRQGNIGTDTQYF
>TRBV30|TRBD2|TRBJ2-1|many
TGTGCCTGGAGTGTAAGCGGGAAGGTGGGTAATGAGCAGTTCTTC
CAWSVSGKVGNEQFF
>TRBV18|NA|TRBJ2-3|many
TGTGCCAGCTCACCCACCGGGGGCCCAGATACGCAGTATTTT
CASSPTGGPDTQYF
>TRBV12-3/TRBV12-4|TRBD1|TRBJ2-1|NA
TGTGCCAGTACCCAGGGGGCCTTGTACAATGAGCAGTTCTTC
CASTQGALYNEQFF
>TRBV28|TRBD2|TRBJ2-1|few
TGTGCCAGCAGTTCCCTAGCGGGAGGGCCTTACAATGAGCAGTTCTTC
CASSSLAGGPYNEQFF
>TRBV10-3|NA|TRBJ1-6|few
TGTGCCATCAGGAGGGACGGGGATAATTCACCCCTCCACTTT
CAIRRDGDNSPLHF
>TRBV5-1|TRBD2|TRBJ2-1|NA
TGCGCCAGCAGCTTGACTAGCGGGGGGCCGGGTGAGCAGTTCTTC
CASSLTSGGPGEQFF
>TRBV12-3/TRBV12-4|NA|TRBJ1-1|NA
TGTGCCAGCAGTTTGGGGACGCAGATGAACACTGAAGCTTTCTTT
CASSLGTQMNTEAFF
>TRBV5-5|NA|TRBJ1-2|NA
TGTGCCAGCAGTTTCGCAGACACGGGCCAGGGCTACACCTTC
CASSFADTGQGYTF
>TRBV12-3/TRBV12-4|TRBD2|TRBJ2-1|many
TGTGCCAGCAGTCCCGGACTAGCGGGGGCTGTACAAGATGAGCAGTTCTTC
CASSPGLAGAVQDEQFF
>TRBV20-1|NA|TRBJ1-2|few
TGCAGTGCTAGACTTCCCAGTGGCTATGGCTACACCTTC
CSARLPSGYGYTF
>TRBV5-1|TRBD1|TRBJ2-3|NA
TGCGCCAGCAGCAGAGCCGGGACAGGCACAGATACGCAGTATTTT
CASSRAGTGTDTQYF
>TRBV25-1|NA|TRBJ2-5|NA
TGTGCCAGCAGTGACCTGCAGGAGACCCAGTACTTC
CASSDLQETQYF
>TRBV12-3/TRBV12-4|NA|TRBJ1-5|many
TGTGCCAGCAGTTTACAGGGAGGGCGGCAGCCCCAGCATTTT
CASSLQGGRQPQHF
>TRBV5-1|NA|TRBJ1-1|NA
TGCGCCAGCAGCACGGGACATAAGAACACTGAAGCTTTCTTT
CASSTGHKNTEAFF
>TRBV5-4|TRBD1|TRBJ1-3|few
TGTGCCAGCAGCTTGGGACAGGGGACAAACACCATATATTTT
CASSLGQGTNTIYF
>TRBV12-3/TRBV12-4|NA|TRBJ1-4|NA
TGTGCCAGCAGTTTACCCGGGGCGGGTGAAAAACTGTTTTTT
CASSLPGAGEKLFF
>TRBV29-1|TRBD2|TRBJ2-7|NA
TGCAGCGTTGAAGGGGGACTAGCGGGGGGGATCTACGAGCAGTACTTC
CSVEGGLAGGIYEQYF
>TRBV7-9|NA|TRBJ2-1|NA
TGTGCCAGCAGCTCCCGAGAAGGGAATGAGCAGTTCTTC
CASSSREGNEQFF
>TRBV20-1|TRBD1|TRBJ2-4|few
TGCAGTGCTAGGGAACCAAGGACAGGGGGGGTTTGGAACATTCAGTACTTC
CSAREPRTGGVWNIQYF
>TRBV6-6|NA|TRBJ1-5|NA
TGTGCCAGCAAACAGGAAGCGACAGCCTTCAATCAGCCCCAGCATTTT
CASKQEATAFNQPQHF